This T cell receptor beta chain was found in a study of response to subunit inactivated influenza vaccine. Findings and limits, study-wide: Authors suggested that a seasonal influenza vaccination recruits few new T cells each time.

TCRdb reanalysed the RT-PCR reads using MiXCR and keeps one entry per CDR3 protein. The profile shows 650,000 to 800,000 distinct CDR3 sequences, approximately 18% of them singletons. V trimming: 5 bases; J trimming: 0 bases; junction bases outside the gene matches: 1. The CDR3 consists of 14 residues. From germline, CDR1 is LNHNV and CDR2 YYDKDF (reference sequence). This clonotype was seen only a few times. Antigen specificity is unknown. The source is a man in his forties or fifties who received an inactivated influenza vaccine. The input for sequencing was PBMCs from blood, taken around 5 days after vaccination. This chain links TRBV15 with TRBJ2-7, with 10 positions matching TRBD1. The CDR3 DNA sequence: TGTGCCACCAGCGGGGACAGGGGCTCCTACGAGCAGTACTTC. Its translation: CATSGDRGSYEQYF.